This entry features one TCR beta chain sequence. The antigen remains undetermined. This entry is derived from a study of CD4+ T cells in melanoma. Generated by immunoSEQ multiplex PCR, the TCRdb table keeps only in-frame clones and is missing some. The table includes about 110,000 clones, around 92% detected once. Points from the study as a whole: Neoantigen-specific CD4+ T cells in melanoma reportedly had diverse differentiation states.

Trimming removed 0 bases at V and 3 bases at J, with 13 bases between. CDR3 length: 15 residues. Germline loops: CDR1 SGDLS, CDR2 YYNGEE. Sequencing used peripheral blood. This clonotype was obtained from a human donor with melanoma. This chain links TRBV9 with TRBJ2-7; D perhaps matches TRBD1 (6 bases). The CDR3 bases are TGTGCCAGCAGCGTAGCGTCAGGGGTGGACTACGAGCAGTACTTC. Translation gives CASSVASGVDYEQYF.